The T cell receptor (beta chain) described here comes from a study of blood T cell repertoires in COVID-19. Study information: Acute-phase and convalescent COVID-19 samples originated in the United States, Italy and Spain. T cells, B-cell-depleted T cells, or PBMCs supplied cDNA or gDNA.

CDR1 is MGHRA and CDR2 is YSYEKL in the germline V gene. The junction had 4 bases not matched to a gene; V was cut back by 4 bases and J by 0 bases. The CDR3 is made up of 16 amino acids. Original analysis: Reference gene primer amplification gave nucleated cell count estimates. Some clones are missing from TCRdb's copy, which holds only in-frame ones; the method was immunoSEQ multiplex PCR. V and J calls and clone size are those listed in that table; D and trimming were worked out from the DNA. Among some 80,000 clones listed, roughly 90% were seen once. The chain carries TRBV4-1 and TRBJ1-1, with 11 bases identical to TRBD1. This clonotype was obtained from a human donor in a cohort sampled during active COVID-19. Sequencing was done on a sample of peripheral blood. CDR3 in amino acids: CASSPGTGGLNTEAFF. Written as DNA, the CDR3 is TGCGCCAGCAGCCCCGGGACAGGGGGATTGAACACTGAAGCTTTCTTT.